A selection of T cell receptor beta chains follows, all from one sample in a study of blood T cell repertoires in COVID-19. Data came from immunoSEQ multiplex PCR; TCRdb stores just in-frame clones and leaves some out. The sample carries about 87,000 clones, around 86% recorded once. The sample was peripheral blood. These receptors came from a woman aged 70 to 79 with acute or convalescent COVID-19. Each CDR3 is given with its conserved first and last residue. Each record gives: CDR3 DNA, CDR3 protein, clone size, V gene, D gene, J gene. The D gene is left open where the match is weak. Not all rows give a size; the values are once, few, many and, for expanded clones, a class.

CDR3 DNA: TGTGCCAGCACCGAGACAGCTGGAAACACCATATATTTT; CDR3 protein: CASTETAGNTIYF; clone size: .; V gene: TRBV12-3/TRBV12-4; D gene: .; J gene: TRBJ1-3
CDR3 DNA: TGCAGCGTGGTTCCTCTAAGGAACACTGAAGCTTTCTTT; CDR3 protein: CSVVPLRNTEAFF; clone size: .; V gene: TRBV29-1; D gene: .; J gene: TRBJ1-1
CDR3 DNA: TGCGCCAGCAGCTCCCAGGGGGGCCAAAGTCCAGATACGCAGTATTTT; CDR3 protein: CASSSQGGQSPDTQYF; clone size: .; V gene: TRBV5-1; D gene: .; J gene: TRBJ2-3
CDR3 DNA: TGTGCCAGCAGTGAAGTCCGGGACACACCTAGAGAAAAACTGTTTTTT; CDR3 protein: CASSEVRDTPREKLFF; clone size: .; V gene: TRBV6-1; D gene: .; J gene: TRBJ1-4
CDR3 DNA: TGTGCCAGCTCAAATGGGGGGGATCAGCCCCAGCATTTT; CDR3 protein: CASSNGGDQPQHF; clone size: .; V gene: TRBV18; D gene: .; J gene: TRBJ1-5
CDR3 DNA: TGTGCCAGCAGTTACCGGCAGGACACAGATACGCAGTATTTT; CDR3 protein: CASSYRQDTDTQYF; clone size: few; V gene: TRBV6-5; D gene: .; J gene: TRBJ2-3
CDR3 DNA: TGTGCCAGCAGCGACTCAAGACAGAGCGATGGCTACACCTTC; CDR3 protein: CASSDSRQSDGYTF; clone size: .; V gene: TRBV9; D gene: .; J gene: TRBJ1-2
CDR3 DNA: TGTGCCAGTTCACCATCCAGTGCTGGAAACACCATATATTTT; CDR3 protein: CASSPSSAGNTIYF; clone size: few; V gene: TRBV18; D gene: .; J gene: TRBJ1-3
CDR3 DNA: TGTGCCTGGACAGGGTTTAGGGCTGGCTACACCTTC; CDR3 protein: CAWTGFRAGYTF; clone size: .; V gene: TRBV30; D gene: .; J gene: TRBJ1-2
CDR3 DNA: TGTGCCAGCAGCTTAGACAGGTTCATGGGCTACACCTTC; CDR3 protein: CASSLDRFMGYTF; clone size: .; V gene: TRBV7-3; D gene: .; J gene: TRBJ1-2
CDR3 DNA: TGTGCCAGCAGTACCTCAGGGGGGGAGACCCAGTACTTC; CDR3 protein: CASSTSGGETQYF; clone size: .; V gene: TRBV27; D gene: .; J gene: TRBJ2-5
CDR3 DNA: TGTGCCAGCAGCTTAGAAGGGACAGGGGGCGCTTCGAACACTGAAGCTTTCTTT; CDR3 protein: CASSLEGTGGASNTEAFF; clone size: .; V gene: TRBV11-3; D gene: TRBD1; J gene: TRBJ1-1
CDR3 DNA: TGTGCCAGCAGTAGCGGGGTCATGTGGGAGCAGTTCTTC; CDR3 protein: CASSSGVMWEQFF; clone size: .; V gene: TRBV6-5; D gene: TRBD2; J gene: TRBJ2-1
CDR3 DNA: TGTGCCAGCAGGGCCGGGACAGCGAACACCGGGGAGCTGTTTTTT; CDR3 protein: CASRAGTANTGELFF; clone size: .; V gene: TRBV2; D gene: TRBD1; J gene: TRBJ2-2
CDR3 DNA: TGTGCCAGCAGAAGAACCGGGAGGTACAATGAGCAGTTCTTC; CDR3 protein: CASRRTGRYNEQFF; clone size: .; V gene: TRBV11-2; D gene: TRBD2; J gene: TRBJ2-1
CDR3 DNA: TGTGCCAGCAGCCAAGTTGGACAGTCCTACGAGCAGTACTTC; CDR3 protein: CASSQVGQSYEQYF; clone size: once; V gene: TRBV3-1/TRBV3-2; D gene: .; J gene: TRBJ2-7
CDR3 DNA: TGTGCCAGCAGCTTATACGGGTCTAGCACAGATACGCAGTATTTT; CDR3 protein: CASSLYGSSTDTQYF; clone size: .; V gene: TRBV11-3; D gene: .; J gene: TRBJ2-3
CDR3 DNA: TGTGCCAGCAGTTATGAGGGGGGGAGCACCGGGGAGCTGTTTTTT; CDR3 protein: CASSYEGGSTGELFF; clone size: .; V gene: TRBV6-5; D gene: .; J gene: TRBJ2-2
CDR3 DNA: TGTGCCAGCAGCAAGCAGGGCGTAAACACTGAAGCTTTCTTT; CDR3 protein: CASSKQGVNTEAFF; clone size: .; V gene: TRBV3-1/TRBV3-2; D gene: .; J gene: TRBJ1-1
CDR3 DNA: TGTGCCAGCAGCTCAGGGGGTACGCAGTATTTT; CDR3 protein: CASSSGGTQYF; clone size: .; V gene: TRBV7-6; D gene: TRBD1; J gene: TRBJ2-3
CDR3 DNA: TGTGCCAGCAGCCCTAGACCAGACAGGGCGATGGAAGGCTACACCTTC; CDR3 protein: CASSPRPDRAMEGYTF; clone size: .; V gene: TRBV7-3; D gene: TRBD1; J gene: TRBJ1-2
CDR3 DNA: TGTGCCAGCTCACCACGATTGGAGAGCTATGGCTACACCTTC; CDR3 protein: CASSPRLESYGYTF; clone size: .; V gene: TRBV18; D gene: .; J gene: TRBJ1-2
CDR3 DNA: TGTGCCAGCAGCGCTAGCGGGCATTCTGGGGCCAACGTCCTGACTTTC; CDR3 protein: CASSASGHSGANVLTF; clone size: .; V gene: TRBV9; D gene: TRBD2; J gene: TRBJ2-6
CDR3 DNA: TGTGCCAGCAGTGATGGAGTACAAAAGCCAGATACGCAGTATTTT; CDR3 protein: CASSDGVQKPDTQYF; clone size: few; V gene: TRBV6-1; D gene: .; J gene: TRBJ2-3
CDR3 DNA: TGTGCCAGCAGCCAAGGGACATTTGAAGCTTTCTTT; CDR3 protein: CASSQGTFEAFF; clone size: .; V gene: TRBV3-1/TRBV3-2; D gene: .; J gene: TRBJ1-1
CDR3 DNA: TGTGCCAGCAACCGGGACAGGGGGCTCTATGAGCAGTACTTC; CDR3 protein: CASNRDRGLYEQYF; clone size: .; V gene: TRBV18; D gene: TRBD1; J gene: TRBJ2-7
CDR3 DNA: TGTGCCAGCTCGCCCGGGACAGGGGGCTCGAACACTGAAGCTTTCTTT; CDR3 protein: CASSPGTGGSNTEAFF; clone size: .; V gene: TRBV18; D gene: TRBD1; J gene: TRBJ1-1
CDR3 DNA: TGTGCCAGCAGCCTCTTGGGGGGACCCCTCCACTTT; CDR3 protein: CASSLLGGPLHF; clone size: .; V gene: TRBV11-2; D gene: .; J gene: TRBJ1-6
CDR3 DNA: TGCGCCACCTCTCGTTCAGGGCAGACAGATACGCAGTATTTT; CDR3 protein: CATSRSGQTDTQYF; clone size: .; V gene: TRBV10-2; D gene: .; J gene: TRBJ2-3
CDR3 DNA: TGTGCCAGCAGTGAACTCACCGGGGAGCTGTTTTTT; CDR3 protein: CASSELTGELFF; clone size: .; V gene: TRBV25-1; D gene: .; J gene: TRBJ2-2
CDR3 DNA: TGCAGCGCATCCGGGAACTCCTACAATGAGCAGTTCTTC; CDR3 protein: CSASGNSYNEQFF; clone size: .; V gene: TRBV29-1; D gene: .; J gene: TRBJ2-1
CDR3 DNA: TGCAGCGTTGAAGAGGGGGCCACAGATACGCAGTATTTT; CDR3 protein: CSVEEGATDTQYF; clone size: .; V gene: TRBV29-1; D gene: .; J gene: TRBJ2-3
CDR3 DNA: TGTGCCAGTAGTACACAGGGATCGGTAGAAAAACTGTTTTTT; CDR3 protein: CASSTQGSVEKLFF; clone size: .; V gene: TRBV19; D gene: .; J gene: TRBJ1-4
CDR3 DNA: TGTGCCAGCAGAAAGACAGGGGGAAATTCACCCCTCCACTTT; CDR3 protein: CASRKTGGNSPLHF; clone size: .; V gene: TRBV6-5; D gene: TRBD1; J gene: TRBJ1-6
CDR3 DNA: TGTGCCAGCTCAACAGAAGAATCAGAGACCCAGTACTTC; CDR3 protein: CASSTEESETQYF; clone size: .; V gene: TRBV18; D gene: .; J gene: TRBJ2-5
CDR3 DNA: TGTGCCAGCAGTTTATGGCAGGGCGATGAGCAGTTCTTC; CDR3 protein: CASSLWQGDEQFF; clone size: once; V gene: TRBV12-3/TRBV12-4; D gene: .; J gene: TRBJ2-1
CDR3 DNA: TGTGCCTGGAGTGTGCCGGGACAGGGCTACAATGAGCAGTTCTTC; CDR3 protein: CAWSVPGQGYNEQFF; clone size: .; V gene: TRBV30; D gene: TRBD1; J gene: TRBJ2-1